The clone carrying this T cell receptor (delta chain) was picked up a small number of times. The record originates from a study of gamma-delta T cells after stem cell transplantation. Germline loops: CDR1 TVYSNPD, CDR2 GDNSRS (reference sequence). The CDR3 consists of 17 residues. The junction had 16 bases not matched to a gene; V was cut back by 2 bases and J by 3 bases. TCRdb called clones anew from the RT-PCR reads with CATT. The repertoire has hundreds of delta-chain clones, around 43% of them found once; the top ten carry around 65%. This chain uses TRDV3 with TRDJ1, with 9 nucleotides matching TRDD3. The sample was gamma-delta T cells. The receptor's source is a human donor. It is not recorded whose cells these are; they may come from a transplant donor. DNA of the CDR3: TGTGCCTTTCACCCGTATACTGGGGGACGGTGGCCCGATAAACTCATCTTT. This sequence encodes CAFHPYTGGRWPDKLIF.